A selection of T cell receptor beta chains follows, all from one sample in a study of cytomegalovirus exposure and HLA in healthy donors. Measured with immunoSEQ multiplex PCR; TCRdb has only the in-frame clones, and not every one. The sample consists of approximately 150,000 clones, 72% of them appearing once. Specimen: PBMCs. These TCRs come from a man aged 40-50 years in good health and CMV-seronegative. Each CDR3 is given with its conserved first and last residue. Each record gives: D gene, V gene, clone size, J gene, CDR3 protein, CDR3 DNA. A D gene is named only where the DNA matches it firmly. Size tells how often a clone was seen (once, few, many) or the class of an expanded clone, and some rows leave it out.

.	TRBV6-5	.	TRBJ2-2	CASRPLGGNTGELFF	TGTGCCAGCAGACCCCTCGGGGGTAACACCGGGGAGCTGTTTTTT
.	TRBV5-1	few	TRBJ2-7	CASSSSQRQASYEQYF	TGCGCCAGCAGCTCCTCCCAAAGACAGGCTTCCTACGAGCAGTACTTC
TRBD2	TRBV27	.	TRBJ2-7	CASSPTSGAYEQYF	TGTGCCAGCAGTCCAACTAGCGGGGCCTACGAGCAGTACTTC
.	TRBV30	.	TRBJ1-2	CAWSREGPHGYTF	TGTGCCTGGAGTCGGGAGGGACCCCATGGCTACACCTTC
.	TRBV25-1	.	TRBJ2-7	CASRDSYEQYF	TGTGCCAGCCGTGACAGCTACGAGCAGTACTTC
TRBD2	TRBV5-1	.	TRBJ2-7	CASSLASGGYEQYF	TGCGCCAGCAGCTTGGCCAGCGGGGGCTACGAGCAGTACTTC
TRBD1	TRBV12-5	.	TRBJ2-2	CASGLTGQGAGELFF	TGTGCTAGTGGTTTGACAGGACAGGGGGCCGGGGAGCTGTTTTTT
TRBD2	TRBV10-3	.	TRBJ2-5	CAISPTSGRALSIETQYF	TGTGCCATCAGCCCGACTAGCGGGAGGGCCCTAAGTATAGAGACCCAGTACTTC
.	TRBV2	.	TRBJ2-7	CASSESGTPFEQYF	TGTGCCAGCAGTGAATCAGGGACTCCATTCGAGCAGTACTTC
.	TRBV10-2	.	TRBJ2-5	CASSGGPQETQYF	TGCGCCAGCAGTGGCGGTCCGCAAGAGACCCAGTACTTC
.	TRBV25-1	few	TRBJ2-5	CASSESGRLQETQYF	TGTGCCAGCAGTGAATCAGGCAGGCTTCAAGAGACCCAGTACTTC
.	TRBV20-1	.	TRBJ1-2	CSASSLIGYTF	TGCAGTGCTAGCTCGTTAATTGGCTACACCTTC
TRBD1	TRBV27	.	TRBJ2-3	CASSPRTGGGGRQYF	TGTGCCAGCAGTCCTAGGACAGGGGGGGGCGGACGGCAGTATTTT
TRBD2	TRBV7-2	few	TRBJ2-3	CATCPSGYNTDTQYF	TGTGCCACTTGCCCTAGCGGGTACAACACAGATACGCAGTATTTT
TRBD1	TRBV5-4	.	TRBJ1-2	CASSLTGVDYGYTF	TGTGCCAGCAGCTTGACAGGGGTTGACTATGGCTACACCTTC